What follows are 23 T cell receptor beta chains derived from one specimen sequenced in a study of neurological immune-mediated disorders. TCRdb processed the 5' RACE reads anew with MiXCR; each CDR3 protein has one entry. Of about 82,000 distinct CDR3 sequences in the sample, just over 2.5% were seen once. The sample consisted of PBMCs. The receptor set was obtained from a woman aged 25 to 45 with multiple sclerosis.

This clonotype was counted at least ten times. The rearrangement uses TRBV6-2 or TRBV6-3 and TRBJ2-6; D gene ambiguous. Between the trimmed V and J ends, which lost 5 bases and 1 base, there was a span of 6 bases. The CDR3 extends over 14 amino acids. Per germline, CDR1 MNHEY and CDR2 SVGEGT. The DNA of the CDR3 is TGTGCCAGCAGTCCGGGTTCTGGGGCCAACGTCCTGACTTTC. Its protein product is CASSPGSGANVLTF.

This clonotype was counted ten times or more. The rearrangement links TRBV3-1 to TRBJ2-5; tentative D call: TRBD2 (6 bases). Germline V gives CDR1 LGHDT, CDR2 YNNKEL (reference sequence). The V end lost 7 bases, the J end lost 2 bases, and 14 bases lay between the germline ends. The CDR3 has 14 amino acids. Here the CDR3 DNA reads TGTGCCAGCAAAAGTGGAGGGTGGCAAGAGACCCAGTACTTC. Amino acids: CASKSGGWQETQYF.

This clonotype was observed at least ten times. The rearrangement uses TRBV7-2 and TRBJ2-7; TRBD2 might be the D (6 bases). Looked up from germline, CDR1 is SGHTA and CDR2 is FQGNSA. This CDR3 spans 13 amino acids. With 4 bases removed from V and 3 bases from J, the gap between germline ends came to 10 bases. The CDR3 DNA sequence: TGTGCCAGCAGCTATAGCGGATACTACGAGCAGTACTTC. It translates to CASSYSGYYEQYF.

This clonotype was counted ten times or more. The V call is TRBV6-1, the J call TRBJ2-1; 12 bases are a match to TRBD2. CDR3 size: 16 residues. Germline CDR1 is MNHNS and CDR2 is SASEGT. Unmatched junction bases numbered 4, after V lost 5 bases and J lost 2 bases. CDR3 loop: CASSPRTSGTYNEQFF. The CDR3 bases are TGTGCCAGCAGTCCCCGGACTAGCGGGACCTACAATGAGCAGTTCTTC.

This clonotype was recorded at least ten times. This rearrangement joins TRBV20-1 to TRBJ1-1, with no clear D. Germline V lookup: CDR1 DFQATT, CDR2 SNEGSKA (reference sequence). The CDR3 runs to 15 residues. V dropped 3 bases and J dropped 2 bases, with 16 bases sitting between them. CDR3 sequence: CSARSEIRSNTEAFF. As DNA, the CDR3 is TGCAGTGCTAGGTCAGAAATCAGGAGCAACACTGAAGCTTTCTTT.

This clonotype was observed many times. The chain carries TRBV27 and TRBJ2-3, with 12 bases fitting TRBD1. Germline CDR1 reads MNHEY; CDR2 reads SMNVEV (reference sequence). V was clipped by 5 bases and J by 1 base; unmatched bases: 4. The length of the CDR3 is 16 residues. In nucleotides, the CDR3 is TGTGCCAGCAGTACCTGGGACAGGGGGCGCACAGATACGCAGTATTTT. Its translation is CASSTWDRGRTDTQYF.

This clonotype was detected many times. The chain combines TRBV20-1 with TRBJ2-1, with 10 bases matching TRBD2. This CDR3 has 18 residues. With V trimmed by 6 bases and J by 0 bases, 14 bases remained unmatched. CDR1 and CDR2 from the germline V gene are DFQATT and SNEGSKA (reference sequence). CDR3 amino acids: CSAPSEREGSSSYNEQFF. The CDR3 nucleotides are TGCAGTGCCCCAAGCGAGCGGGAGGGTTCGAGCTCCTACAATGAGCAGTTCTTC.

This clonotype has a count of ten or more. The V and J genes are TRBV20-1 and TRBJ2-3; tentative D call: TRBD2 (5 bases). This CDR3 spans 13 amino acids. Germline V lookup: CDR1 DFQATT, CDR2 SNEGSKA (reference sequence). V was shortened by 3 bases and J by 13 bases, with 20 bases between the two germline ends. The DNA of the CDR3 is TGCAGTGCTAGGGATACAGCCGGGATAACGAAGTATTTT. Its translation is CSARDTAGITKYF.

This clonotype has at least ten counts. The genes are TRBV29-1 and TRBJ2-1; unclear D gene. V lost 3 bases to trimming and J lost 0 bases, with 3 bases between them. CDR1 is SQVTM and CDR2 is ANQGSEA in the germline V gene. The CDR3 extends over 12 amino acids. The CDR3 coding sequence is TGCAGCGTTGAGAACTCCTACAATGAGCAGTTCTTC. Residues: CSVENSYNEQFF.

This clonotype was seen at least ten times. The chain recombines TRBV20-1 with TRBJ2-1, with D maybe TRBD2 (6 bases). The germline V and J ends were trimmed by 5 bases and 1 base, with 15 bases remaining between them. This CDR3 is built from 15 residues. The germline V gene encodes CDR1 DFQATT and CDR2 SNEGSKA (reference sequence). In nucleotides, the CDR3 is TGCAGTGCTTCAGACGTTCGGGGGTCCTACAATGAGCAGTTCTTC. Residues: CSASDVRGSYNEQFF.

This clonotype was counted at least ten times. This chain links TRBV27 with TRBJ2-1, with 7 bases matching TRBD1. The V gene end was trimmed by 7 bases and the J gene end by 5 bases; junction bases not matched to a gene: 14. CDR3 size: 16 residues. Germline V CDR1 and CDR2: MNHEY, SMNVEV (reference sequence). The CDR3 here is CASTSYPGQQNNEQFF. As DNA, the CDR3 is TGTGCCAGCACCTCGTACCCGGGACAGCAAAACAATGAGCAGTTCTTC.

At least ten counts were recorded for this clonotype. The J gene is TRBJ1-5, the V gene TRBV4-2, with D hard to call. Germline V gene data show CDR1 as LGHNA and CDR2 as YNFKEQ. This CDR3 contains 13 residues. The V end was cut by 4 bases, the J end by 4 bases, with 8 bases between. Here the CDR3 reads CASSPQRNQPQHF. The CDR3 nucleotides are TGTGCCAGCAGCCCTCAGAGAAATCAGCCCCAGCATTTT.

This clonotype was seen ten or more times. The V call is TRBV7-8, the J call TRBJ2-3; the D gene is possibly TRBD1 (5 bases). V lost 1 base to trimming and J lost 2 bases, with 10 bases between them. The germline gives CDR1 SGHVS, CDR2 FQNEAQ. The CDR3 spans 15 residues. CDR3 bases: TGTGCCAGCAGCTTAGTGGTGGGGCCCACAGATACGCAGTATTTT. Translating gives CASSLVVGPTDTQYF.

This clonotype occurred many times. V usage is TRBV29-1 and J usage is TRBJ1-1, with TRBD1 identical over 9 bases. V shed 4 bases, J shed 4 bases, and the junction held 10 bases outside the gene matches. Per germline, CDR1 SQVTM and CDR2 ANQGSEA. The CDR3 runs 15 residues. The CDR3 loop reads CSVVRMGQGGTEAFF. CDR3 in DNA: TGCAGCGTTGTCCGAATGGGACAGGGAGGCACTGAAGCTTTCTTT. Full variable domain (missing parts from reference TRBV29-1 and TRBJ1-1): SAVISQKPSRDICQRGTSLTIQCQVDSQVTMMFWYRQQPGQSLTLIATANQGSEATYESGFVIDKFPISRPNLTFSTLTVSNMSPEDSSIYLCSVVRMGQGGTEAFFGQGTRLTVV.

This clonotype was seen ten or more times. The V call is TRBV20-1, the J call TRBJ2-5, with D tentatively TRBD2 (6 bases). V shed 5 bases and J shed 5 bases, with 21 bases lying between them. CDR1 is DFQATT and CDR2 is SNEGSKA in the germline V gene (reference sequence). CDR3 length: 15 amino acids. The CDR3 loop reads CSAALWGERWETQYF. The DNA of the CDR3 is TGCAGTGCTGCTCTTTGGGGGGAGCGGTGGGAGACCCAGTACTTC.

This clonotype was seen many times. The V gene is TRBV5-1, the J gene TRBJ1-5; D might be TRBD1 (6 bases). Trimming left V 1 base short and J 7 bases short, with 12 bases between. CDR1 SGHRS and CDR2 YFSETQ come from the germline V gene. The CDR3 contains 14 residues. CDR3 region: CASSLSGGEQPQHF. Written as DNA, the CDR3 is TGCGCCAGCAGCTTGAGCGGGGGCGAGCAGCCCCAGCATTTT.

The table lists this clonotype with many counts. The rearrangement joins TRBV7-2 to TRBJ2-6, with unresolved D. Germline V gene lookup returns CDR1 SGHTA and CDR2 FQGNSA. The V end was cut by 3 bases, the J end by 5 bases, with 14 bases between. The CDR3 sequence is 16 residues long. The CDR3 bases are TGTGCCAGCAGCTTCTCGTCACAAGCCTGGGCCAACGTCCTGACTTTC. It encodes CASSFSSQAWANVLTF.

This clonotype has a count of ten or more. The rearrangement uses TRBV5-5 and TRBJ1-1; D may be TRBD1 (6 bases). CDR1 and CDR2 (germline): SGHKS, YYEKEE (reference sequence). Trimming removed 0 bases at V and 5 bases at J, with 11 bases between. CDR3 size: 14 residues. The CDR3: CASSLGTGWTEAFF. CDR3 DNA sequence: TGTGCCAGCAGCTTGGGTACAGGGTGGACTGAAGCTTTCTTT. The entire variable domain, with the rest obtained from reference TRBV5-5 and TRBJ1-1, is as follows: DAGVTQSPTHLIKTRGQQVTLRCSPISGHKSVSWYQQVLGQGPQFIFQYYEKEERGRGNFPDRFSARQFPNYSSELNVNALLLGDSALYLCASSLGTGWTEAFFGQGTRLTVV.

The sample holds many counts of this clonotype. This sequence joins TRBV6-6 and TRBJ1-4; a possible D gene is TRBD1 (5 bases). The CDR3 runs to 13 residues. V lost 2 bases and J lost 12, with 13 bases in between. Germline values: CDR1 MNHNY, CDR2 SVGAGI (reference sequence). Written as DNA, the CDR3 is TGTGCCAGCAGTTACGTGAACCCGGGGGAACTGTTTTTT. It yields the protein CASSYVNPGELFF.

This clonotype has more than one count but fewer than ten. The chain carries TRBV7-9 and TRBJ2-1; TRBD2 agrees at 7 bases. V lost 5 bases, J lost 6 bases, and 10 bases stayed unmatched. CDR3 length: 15 amino acids. Per germline, CDR1 SEHNR and CDR2 FQNEAQ (reference sequence). The CDR3: CASSTLREGLNEQFF. The CDR3 nucleotides read TGTGCCAGCAGCACCCTTAGGGAGGGCCTCAATGAGCAGTTCTTC.

This clonotype was found many times. The J gene is TRBJ1-1, the V gene TRBV20-1, with 8 bases aligning to TRBD1. The CDR3 has 15 residues. Germline CDR1 DFQATT, CDR2 SNEGSKA (reference sequence). The J segment lost 4 bases and the V segment lost 7 bases, leaving 14 bases of the junction unmatched. This chain's CDR3 is CSGAPPDRASTEAFF. CDR3 DNA: TGCAGTGGGGCCCCCCCGGACAGGGCAAGCACTGAAGCTTTCTTT.

This clonotype was recorded many times. J is TRBJ1-4 and V is TRBV7-2; possibly TRBD1 for D (5 bases). Per the germline V gene, CDR1 is SGHTA and CDR2 is FQGNSA. This CDR3 spans 15 amino acids. V was clipped by 1 base and J by 7 bases, with 13 bases between them. The CDR3 spells CASSLVAGQGEKLFF. The CDR3 DNA sequence: TGTGCCAGCAGCTTAGTAGCGGGGCAGGGTGAAAAACTGTTTTTT.

The V call is TRBV11-3, the J call TRBJ1-1; D may be TRBD1 (5 bases). Germline-derived CDR1 and CDR2 are SGHNT and YENEEA. The CDR3 covers 14 residues. The germline V and J ends were trimmed by 4 bases and 1 base, with 10 bases remaining between them. The CDR3 DNA sequence: TGTGCCAGCAGCTCCACTGGGACGAACACTGAAGCTTTCTTT. Its translation: CASSSTGTNTEAFF.